These T cell receptor beta chains were read from a single sample in a study of cytomegalovirus exposure and HLA in healthy donors. Here immunoSEQ multiplex PCR was the method, and the copy in TCRdb shows in-frame clones only, minus some. The sample includes about 180,000 clones, around 84% of them seen just once. Input material: PBMCs. These receptor sequences come from a girl aged 2 to 10 in good health and CMV-seropositive. Both conserved end residues are part of each CDR3. The D gene is left open where the match is weak. The listing skips clone size in some rows; elsewhere it reads once, few, many or a size class.

TRBV19	TRBJ2-2	.	TRBD1	CASSPRTGGGSGELFF	TGTGCCAGTAGCCCTCGGACAGGGGGGGGATCCGGGGAGCTGTTTTTT
TRBV29-1	TRBJ1-1	.	.	CSVETGNTEAFF	TGCAGCGTTGAAACGGGGAACACTGAAGCTTTCTTT
TRBV5-1	TRBJ2-7	.	.	CASSSPGPPDYEQYF	TGCGCCAGCAGCTCCCCGGGTCCGCCCGACTACGAGCAGTACTTC
TRBV4-2	TRBJ2-5	.	.	CASSQGTGDQETQYF	TGTGCCAGCAGCCAAGGGACCGGGGACCAAGAGACCCAGTACTTC
TRBV5-3	TRBJ1-2	.	.	CARSQASANYGYTF	TGTGCCAGAAGTCAGGCGTCCGCTAACTATGGCTACACCTTC
TRBV5-8	TRBJ1-2	.	.	CASSVFWEASYGYTF	TGTGCCAGCAGCGTGTTCTGGGAGGCCTCCTATGGCTACACCTTC
TRBV9	TRBJ2-3	.	TRBD2	CASSVDSGRSTDTQYF	TGTGCCAGCAGCGTAGATAGCGGGAGAAGCACAGATACGCAGTATTTT
TRBV10-2	TRBJ1-5	.	.	CASSERGGSQPQHF	TGCGCCAGCAGTGAGAGGGGGGGAAGTCAGCCCCAGCATTTT
TRBV4-2	TRBJ1-1	few	.	CASSQAEAWAEAFF	TGTGCCAGCAGCCAAGCGGAAGCGTGGGCTGAAGCTTTCTTT
TRBV29-1	TRBJ2-7	.	TRBD1	CSAGDRADYEQYF	TGCAGCGCGGGGGACAGGGCCGACTACGAGCAGTACTTC
TRBV12-5	TRBJ1-1	few	.	CASGLVDREAFF	TGTGCTAGTGGTTTGGTAGACAGGGAAGCTTTCTTT
TRBV5-6	TRBJ2-5	.	.	CASSVGILETQYF	TGTGCCAGCAGCGTCGGGATCCTAGAGACCCAGTACTTC
TRBV19	TRBJ1-1	.	.	CASSIDGQPNTEAFF	TGTGCCAGTAGTATAGATGGACAACCGAACACTGAAGCTTTCTTT
TRBV18	TRBJ2-1	.	.	CASSAGLEQFF	TGTGCCAGCTCGGCCGGACTAGAGCAGTTCTTC
TRBV25-1	TRBJ2-1	.	TRBD2	CASSESSGGSNEQFF	TGTGCCAGCAGTGAATCCAGCGGGGGGTCCAATGAGCAGTTCTTC
TRBV28	TRBJ2-2	.	TRBD1	CASSLDRVTGELFF	TGTGCCAGCAGTTTAGACAGGGTCACCGGGGAGCTGTTTTTT
TRBV6-1	TRBJ1-2	.	.	CASTHNYGYTF	TGTGCCAGCACCCATAACTATGGCTACACCTTC
TRBV6-6	TRBJ2-3	.	TRBD1	CASRATGGRGDTQYF	TGTGCCAGCAGAGCCACAGGGGGCCGGGGAGATACGCAGTATTTT
TRBV4-1	TRBJ1-2	.	.	CASSQVGIQGFYGYTF	TGCGCCAGCAGCCAAGTCGGGATCCAGGGGTTTTATGGCTACACCTTC
TRBV6-6	TRBJ2-1	.	TRBD2	CATHTFGLAGGEQFF	TGTGCCACCCATACCTTCGGACTAGCGGGAGGCGAGCAGTTCTTC
TRBV5-8	TRBJ1-5	.	.	CASSLLRQHF	TGTGCCAGCTCTTTACTACGGCAGCATTTT
TRBV25-1	TRBJ1-2	.	.	CASSEFGSGYTF	TGTGCCAGCAGTGAATTCGGTTCTGGCTACACCTTC
TRBV28	TRBJ2-3	.	TRBD2	CASSLSSGKYAPDTQYF	TGTGCCAGCAGTTTATCCAGCGGGAAGTACGCCCCCGATACGCAGTATTTT
TRBV5-6	TRBJ2-1	.	.	CASSLVLQGQLDEQFF	TGTGCCAGCAGCTTGGTTCTGCAGGGACAATTGGATGAGCAGTTCTTC
TRBV7-3	TRBJ2-3	.	.	CASSLIGGFSTDTQYF	TGTGCCAGCAGCTTAATCGGCGGATTTAGCACAGATACGCAGTATTTT
TRBV6-6	TRBJ2-7	once	TRBD1	CASSQGQGGGEQYF	TGTGCCAGCAGTCAGGGACAGGGGGGAGGGGAGCAGTACTTC
TRBV7-9	TRBJ2-3	.	TRBD2	CASSLGSGTTDTQYF	TGTGCCAGCAGCTTGGGAAGCGGGACCACAGATACGCAGTATTTT
TRBV6-5	TRBJ1-2	few	.	CASSYSGAGINYGYTF	TGTGCCAGCAGTTACTCGGGTGCCGGGATCAACTATGGCTACACCTTC
TRBV25-1	TRBJ2-3	.	TRBD1	CASSEVGGTGLSDTQYF	TGTGCCAGCAGTGAAGTAGGGGGGACAGGGCTCAGCGATACGCAGTATTTT
TRBV25-1	TRBJ1-2	.	.	CASSELNGYTF	TGTGCCAGCAGTGAATTAAATGGCTACACCTTC
TRBV6-5	TRBJ1-2	.	.	CASSRGRTYGYTF	TGTGCTAGCAGTAGGGGCAGGACCTATGGCTACACCTTC
TRBV27	TRBJ2-7	few	TRBD1	CASSARDREEQYF	TGTGCCAGCAGTGCCCGGGACAGGGAAGAGCAGTACTTC
TRBV15	TRBJ2-4	.	.	CATSRGTESGNIQYF	TGTGCCACCAGCAGAGGGACAGAGAGTGGGAACATTCAGTACTTC
TRBV19	TRBJ2-7	.	.	CASSTSGVLNSVGEQYF	TGTGCCAGTAGTACCTCAGGGGTCCTTAACTCGGTGGGCGAGCAGTACTTC
TRBV11-3	TRBJ2-5	.	.	CASSLGAPPETQYF	TGTGCCAGCAGCTTAGGGGCGCCCCCAGAGACCCAGTACTTC
TRBV19	TRBJ1-1	.	.	CASSIVVQAEAFF	TGTGCCAGTAGTATAGTGGTACAGGCTGAAGCTTTCTTT
TRBV18	TRBJ1-6	.	.	CASSPRSGDGSPLHF	TGTGCCAGCTCACCACGCTCAGGGGATGGTTCACCCCTCCACTTT
TRBV5-4	TRBJ2-3	.	.	CASSLAEGGTDTQYF	TGTGCCAGCAGCTTGGCCGAGGGGGGGACAGATACGCAGTATTTT
TRBV10-3	TRBJ2-7	.	TRBD2	CAISVVAGGQGSEQYF	TGTGCCATCAGTGTTGTAGCGGGAGGGCAGGGCTCCGAGCAGTACTTC
TRBV5-1	TRBJ2-3	few	TRBD1	CASQRQGRSDTQYF	TGCGCCAGCCAACGACAGGGTCGGTCCGATACGCAGTATTTT
TRBV6-5	TRBJ1-3	.	.	CASSPYRGNTIYF	TGTGCCAGCAGCCCCTACCGTGGAAACACCATATATTTT
TRBV9	TRBJ2-3	once	TRBD2	CASKRTSGGADTQYF	TGTGCCAGCAAGAGGACTAGCGGGGGAGCAGATACGCAGTATTTT
TRBV9	TRBJ1-3	.	TRBD1	CASSKYRGSSGNTIYF	TGTGCCAGCAGTAAATACAGGGGAAGCTCTGGAAACACCATATATTTT
TRBV7-8	TRBJ1-2	.	TRBD1	CASSFADRAFGYTF	TGTGCCAGCAGCTTCGCGGACAGGGCCTTTGGCTACACCTTC
TRBV18	TRBJ1-1	.	.	CASSQIQGGANTEAFF	TGTGCCAGCTCACAAATTCAGGGCGGCGCGAACACTGAAGCTTTCTTT
TRBV5-1	TRBJ1-4	.	.	CASSLSLAREKLFF	TGCGCCAGCAGCTTGAGCCTGGCCAGGGAAAAACTGTTTTTT
TRBV10-3	TRBJ1-2	.	TRBD1	CAIRAGTGEGYTF	TGTGCCATCAGGGCCGGGACAGGAGAAGGCTACACCTTC
TRBV28	TRBJ1-2	.	.	CASSSQAVNYGYTF	TGTGCCAGCAGTTCTCAGGCCGTTAACTATGGCTACACCTTC
TRBV6-1	TRBJ2-6	few	.	CASRDTRSGANVLTF	TGTGCCAGCAGGGACACACGCTCTGGGGCCAACGTCCTGACTTTC
TRBV7-9	TRBJ2-2	.	TRBD1	CASSTRQGPNTGELFF	TGTGCCAGCAGCACCCGACAGGGGCCGAACACCGGGGAGCTGTTTTTT
TRBV7-6	TRBJ1-1	few	.	CASSPLTGSAEAFF	TGTGCCAGCAGCCCCCTCACAGGGTCGGCTGAAGCTTTCTTT
TRBV7-6	TRBJ1-5	.	.	CASSQAPNQPQHF	TGTGCCAGCAGCCAGGCCCCAAATCAGCCCCAGCATTTT
TRBV11-3	TRBJ2-7	.	TRBD2	CASSPRTSGTYEQYF	TGTGCCAGCAGCCCGCGGACTAGCGGAACCTACGAGCAGTACTTC
TRBV2	TRBJ2-5	once	.	CASNPRTQYQETQYF	TGTGCCAGCAACCCGAGGACACAGTACCAAGAGACCCAGTACTTC
TRBV7-9	TRBJ2-5	.	TRBD2	CASSLTSGRQETQYF	TGTGCCAGCAGCTTAACTAGCGGCCGCCAAGAGACCCAGTACTTC
TRBV7-9	TRBJ2-4	.	.	CASSLGLANAGKNIQYF	TGTGCCAGCAGCTTAGGGCTAGCGAATGCCGGCAAAAACATTCAGTACTTC
TRBV5-4	TRBJ1-1	.	TRBD1	CASSLQGAKSTEAFF	TGTGCCAGCAGCTTGCAGGGGGCGAAGTCCACTGAAGCTTTCTTT
TRBV25-1	TRBJ2-7	.	.	CASSEPATVEDEQYF	TGTGCCAGCAGTGAACCCGCGACAGTCGAAGACGAGCAGTACTTC
TRBV4-1	TRBJ2-7	few	.	CASGNERGYEQYF	TGCGCCAGCGGTAATGAACGGGGCTACGAGCAGTACTTC